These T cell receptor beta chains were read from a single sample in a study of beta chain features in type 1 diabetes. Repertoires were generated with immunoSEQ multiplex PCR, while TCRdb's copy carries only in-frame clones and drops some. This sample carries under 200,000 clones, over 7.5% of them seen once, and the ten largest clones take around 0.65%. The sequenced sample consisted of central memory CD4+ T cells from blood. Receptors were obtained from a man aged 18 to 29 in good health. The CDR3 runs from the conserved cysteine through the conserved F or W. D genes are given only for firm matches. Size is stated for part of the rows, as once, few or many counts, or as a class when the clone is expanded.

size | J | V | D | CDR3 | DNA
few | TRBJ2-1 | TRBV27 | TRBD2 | CASSGLAGYNEQFF | TGTGCCAGCAGCGGACTAGCGGGATACAATGAGCAGTTCTTC
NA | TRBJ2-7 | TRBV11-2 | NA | CASSFEGRTEQYF | TGTGCCAGCAGCTTTGAGGGGAGGACTGAGCAGTACTTC
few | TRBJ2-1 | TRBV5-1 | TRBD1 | CASSLSPGQGNNEQFF | TGCGCCAGCAGCTTGTCTCCCGGACAGGGGAATAATGAGCAGTTCTTC
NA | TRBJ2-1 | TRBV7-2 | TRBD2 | CASSLVLAGGGHEQFF | TGTGCCAGCAGCTTAGTGCTAGCGGGGGGCGGCCATGAGCAGTTCTTC
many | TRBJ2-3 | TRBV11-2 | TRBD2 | CASSPPSGSQYF | TGTGCCAGCAGCCCCCCTAGCGGGTCACAGTATTTT
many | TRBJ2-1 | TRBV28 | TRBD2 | CARGTSGEQFF | TGTGCCAGAGGGACTAGCGGCGAGCAGTTCTTC
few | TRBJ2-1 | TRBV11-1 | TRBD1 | CASSLAGGFYNEQFF | TGTGCCAGCAGCTTAGCAGGGGGCTTCTACAATGAGCAGTTCTTC
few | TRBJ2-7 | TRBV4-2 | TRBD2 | CASSQVGLAVQEQYF | TGTGCCAGCAGCCAAGTGGGACTAGCGGTACAGGAGCAGTACTTC
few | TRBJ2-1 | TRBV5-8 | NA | CASSFDRSNEQFF | TGTGCCAGCAGCTTTGACAGGTCCAATGAGCAGTTCTTC
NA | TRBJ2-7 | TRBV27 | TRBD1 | CASSPLPGGQGREQYF | TGTGCCAGCAGTCCCCTACCGGGGGGACAGGGACGCGAGCAGTACTTC
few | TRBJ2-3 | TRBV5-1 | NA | CASSSSPGDTQYF | TGCGCCAGCAGCTCGAGTCCAGGGGATACGCAGTATTTT
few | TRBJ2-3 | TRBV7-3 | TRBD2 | CASSEGTSGGFDTQYF | TGTGCCAGCAGCGAGGGGACTAGCGGGGGGTTTGATACGCAGTATTTT
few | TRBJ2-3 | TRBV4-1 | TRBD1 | CASSQDATGGTDTQYF | TGCGCCAGCAGCCAAGATGCAACAGGGGGCACAGATACGCAGTATTTT